Each of the 8 T cell receptor beta chains below was sequenced from the same sample in a study of shared clonotypes between healthy human individuals. Clones were sequenced by immunoSEQ multiplex PCR, and TCRdb holds only the in-frame ones, with some missing. The table shows about 360,000 clones, with around 79% occurring only once. The sequencing input was memory CD4+ T cells sorted from blood. Subset denoted: CD45RA-negative fraction. The receptors were sampled from a man aged 25-40 years in good health.

CDR3 protein: CASSLSGTGPQPQHF. The CDR3 bases are TGTGCCAGCAGCTTGTCGGGGACAGGGCCTCAGCCCCAGCATTTT. This chain uses TRBV5-6 with TRBJ1-5; 9 bases agree with TRBD1. J was trimmed by 6 bases and V by 1 base; bases with no gene match: 5. Germline CDR1 SGHDT, CDR2 YYEEEE. CDR3 length: 15 amino acids.

This clone was recorded a few times. This chain joins TRBV11-2 and TRBJ1-1; D is ambiguous. There are 14 residues in the CDR3. The germline V gene has CDR1 SGHAT and CDR2 FQNNGV. Between the trimmed V and J ends, which lost 5 bases and 4 bases, there was a span of 14 bases. The CDR3 loop reads CASSPAAGGTEAFF. DNA for the CDR3: TGTGCCAGCAGCCCCGCAGCGGGCGGCACTGAAGCTTTCTTT.

As regards this clone: The junction departs from germline at one end; a sequencing error may be responsible. This sequence joins TRBV15 and TRBJ2-7; 8 bases are a match to TRBD1. The CDR3 has 15 amino acids. Germline CDR1 and CDR2: LNHNV and YYDKDF (reference sequence). This CDR3 is CATSRAGQGSFEQYF. CDR3 sequence (DNA): TGTGCCACCAGCAGGGCTGGACAGGGCTCCTTCGAGCAGTACTTC.

V is TRBV5-5 and J is TRBJ1-3; D ambiguous. This CDR3 contains 14 residues. From germline, CDR1 is SGHKS and CDR2 YYEKEE (reference sequence). V lost 4 bases and J 10 bases, leaving 18 bases between the germline ends. The chain's CDR3 is CASSPDLALWTIYF. The CDR3 DNA reads TGTGCCAGCAGCCCTGACCTTGCCCTCTGGACCATATATTTT.

This clone was seen once. The rearrangement links TRBV5-6 to TRBJ2-5; D perhaps matches TRBD1 (5 bases). V was shortened by 4 bases and J by 4 bases, with 11 bases between the two germline ends. Germline V lookup: CDR1 SGHDT, CDR2 YYEEEE. The CDR3 sequence is 13 residues long. The DNA for the CDR3 is TGTGCCAGCAGCCTCCAAGGGGTAGAGACCCAGTACTTC. It codes for CASSLQGVETQYF. The entire variable domain, with the rest obtained from reference TRBV5-6 and TRBJ2-5, is as follows: DAGVTQSPTHLIKTRGQQVTLRCSPKSGHDTVSWYQQALGQGPQFIFQYYEEEERQRGNFPDRFSGHQFPNYSSELNVNALLLGDSALYLCASSLQGVETQYFGPGTRLLVL.

This chain links TRBV2 with TRBJ2-3; perhaps TRBD2 as D (6 bases). The CDR3 covers 12 residues. Looked up from germline, CDR1 is SNHLY and CDR2 is FYNNEI. V lost 4 bases, J lost 7 bases, and 9 bases lay in between. CDR3 protein: CASSGDSNTQYF. The CDR3 DNA follows: TGTGCCAGCAGTGGGGACTCAAATACGCAGTATTTT.

The chain carries TRBV18 and TRBJ2-5; 12 bases line up with TRBD1. Germline values: CDR1 KGHSH, CDR2 LQKENI. The CDR3 spans 16 residues. The V gene end was trimmed by 3 bases and the J gene end by 4 bases; junction bases not matched to a gene: 6. CDR3 amino acids: CASSPPGTGGRETQYF. The CDR3 coding sequence is TGTGCCAGCTCACCCCCCGGGACAGGGGGCCGAGAGACCCAGTACTTC.

V and J are TRBV5-5 and TRBJ2-7; D may be TRBD2 (7 bases). V lost 0 bases to trimming and J lost 3 bases, with 28 bases between them. Per germline, CDR1 SGHKS and CDR2 YYEKEE (reference sequence). The CDR3 covers 20 residues. CDR3 loop: CASSLAMGRGLGDYFYEQYF. Written as DNA, the CDR3 is TGTGCCAGCAGCTTGGCCATGGGCAGGGGCTTGGGGGACTATTTCTACGAGCAGTACTTC.